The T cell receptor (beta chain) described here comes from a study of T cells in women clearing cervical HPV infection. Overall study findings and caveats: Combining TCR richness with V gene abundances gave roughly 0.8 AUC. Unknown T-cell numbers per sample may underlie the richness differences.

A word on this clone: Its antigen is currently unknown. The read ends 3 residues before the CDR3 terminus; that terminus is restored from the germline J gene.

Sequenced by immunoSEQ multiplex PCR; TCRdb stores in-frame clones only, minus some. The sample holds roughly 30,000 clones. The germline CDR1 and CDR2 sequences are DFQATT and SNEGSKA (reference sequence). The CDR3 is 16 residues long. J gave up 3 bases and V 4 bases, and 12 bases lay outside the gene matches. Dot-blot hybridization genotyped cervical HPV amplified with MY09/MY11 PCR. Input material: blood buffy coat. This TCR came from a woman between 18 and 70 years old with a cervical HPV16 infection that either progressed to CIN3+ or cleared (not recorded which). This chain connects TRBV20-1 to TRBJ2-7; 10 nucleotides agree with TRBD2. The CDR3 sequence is CSATLAGGLSNYEQYF. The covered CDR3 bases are TGCAGTGCTACTTTAGCGGGAGGCCTAAGTAACTACGAG.